This TCR beta chain was profiled in a study of blood T cell repertoires in COVID-19 (dated by TCRdb to 2020 to 2022). The study in broad terms: Collaborator samples came from the United States, Italy and Spain and covered acute and convalescent phases of COVID-19. The prospective study material was composed of cDNA or gDNA derived from T cells, B-cell-depleted T cells, or PBMCs. Subjects who had been exposed to COVID-19, were actively infected with it, or had recovered from it provided the deeply sampled blood TCRbeta repertoires that made up the dataset. The sample metadata nearly always contained a de-identified subject ID, COVID-19 status, age in years and sex. HLA class I and class II types, where available, came from metadata supplied by the sample provider rather than from assay-based typing. The repertoires were made available in a free public database intended to serve as a resource for research on the immune response to SARS-CoV-2. Samples were obtained from the ongoing ImmuneRACE study (first 160 participants) and from approximately 1,200 subjects provided by 6 global collaborators.

The junction shows trimming of 6 bases on V and 6 bases on J, and the gene matches do not reach 6 bases of it. The germline V gene specifies KGHSH as CDR1 and LQKENI as CDR2. The CDR3, cysteine through phenylalanine, is 14 amino acids long. Left in the record is the CDR3 DNA by itself, 42 bases read in frame from the first base. On this clone: Its antigen has not been determined. The record has no base qualities; no much larger clone is one base away.

The study at large found these results: Clinical and demographic metadata were provided uncurated, with the amount varying by source and participant.

One collaborating source in Seattle enrolled patients while the patients were actively infected and followed the patients over time throughout the course of disease. Collaborating institutions collected whole blood in K2EDTA tubes following their own protocols. For TCRbeta analysis, collaborators shipped samples as frozen whole blood, isolated PBMCs, or DNA extracted from either of those sample types. The immunoSEQ Assay, a bias-controlled multiplex PCR, was used to amplify TCRbeta CDR3 regions from genomic DNA. The paper's processing steps were these. The number of nucleated cells in each sample was estimated by amplification of reference gene primers within the assay. Sequence reads were collapsed and filtered to measure the absolute abundance of every unique TCRbeta CDR3 rearrangement. For each sample, productive Simpson clonality was calculated by taking the square root of Simpson's diversity index across productive rearrangements. Drawn from immuneACCESS, this table holds only the in-frame rearrangements with V and J called that TCRdb kept. Clones are partly lost; checked studies trace under half to an unresolved V gene and leave the rest unexplained. V, J and clone size are taken as reported in that table, and D and trimming were inferred from the DNA itself. In this sample the table shows about 87,000 clones, around 82% of which occur a single time. Of the sample, 2.5% to 3.5% falls within the top ten clones.

This chain is built from TRBV18 and TRBJ1-4; a stretch of 8 junction bases matches TRBD1. The clonotype originates from an elderly woman with COVID-19, enrolled during active disease. The specimen sequenced was peripheral blood. The DNA reads as follows: TGTGCCAGCTCTAGAGGACAGGGATATGAAAAACTGTTTTTT. Translated, this is CASSRGQGYEKLFF.